Listed below are T cell receptor beta chains from one sample, sequenced in a study of metastatic and nonmetastatic thyroid tumors. Via MiXCR, TCRdb re-called the PCR reads. The repertoire consists of about 20,000 clones, with under 35% occurring once and the leading ten covering around a sixth. The sequenced sample consisted of tumor tissue. The receptor set was obtained from a female donor with papillary thyroid cancer or a benign thyroid nodule (not recorded which). Some clones in this sample may be carry-over from other donors' samples. CDR3s include the opening cysteine and the closing phenylalanine or tryptophan. D genes are given only for firm matches. Rows give clone size only sometimes, using once, few, many, or a class for an expanded clone.

-,TRBV18,TRBD2,TRBJ2-3,15,CASSPSGGRTDTQYF,TGTGCCAGCTCTCCAAGCGGGGGGCGCACAGATACGCAGTATTTT
many,TRBV20-1,-,TRBJ1-2,13,CSARAGGEFGYTF,TGCAGTGCCCGGGCGGGGGGCGAGTTTGGCTACACCTTC
-,TRBV2,-,TRBJ1-5,15,CASRYDGQPDQPQHF,TGTGCCAGCAGGTACGACGGACAGCCAGATCAGCCCCAGCATTTT
many,TRBV19,-,TRBJ2-1,16,CASSISPLGNYNEQFF,TGTGCCAGTAGTATTTCCCCGTTGGGGAACTACAATGAGCAGTTCTTC
-,TRBV9,-,TRBJ2-3,13,CASSVEGPDTQYF,TGTGCCAGCAGCGTAGAAGGACCGGATACGCAGTATTTT
-,TRBV27,TRBD2,TRBJ2-7,15,CASSYLAGGGYEQYF,TGTGCCAGCAGTTACCTAGCGGGAGGTGGCTACGAGCAGTACTTC
medium-sized,TRBV28,TRBD2,TRBJ2-1,13,CASNLAGEREQFF,TGTGCCAGCAATCTGGCGGGAGAACGTGAGCAGTTCTTC
-,TRBV19,-,TRBJ1-1,17,CASSTPGGVAVSTEALF,TGTGCCAGTAGTACTCCCGGGGGTGTCGCAGTTAGCACTGAAGCTCTCTTT
few,TRBV2,-,TRBJ1-2,15,CASRERSTDVFGYTF,TGTGCCAGCAGAGAGCGCTCGACGGACGTCTTTGGCTACACCTTC
once,TRBV6-1,-,TRBJ2-5,14,CASKIQGWQETQYF,TGTGCCAGCAAAATACAGGGATGGCAAGAGACCCAGTACTTC
many,TRBV11-1,-,TRBJ1-1,13,CASSFGGRNEAFF,TGTGCCAGCAGCTTCGGGGGAAGAAATGAAGCTTTCTTT
few,TRBV11-2,TRBD2,TRBJ2-7,19,CASSLDQGAGVLIPYEQYF,TGTGCCAGCAGCTTAGATCAAGGGGCGGGGGTGTTAATACCCTACGAGCAGTACTTC
many,TRBV20-1,-,TRBJ2-3,13,CSASNPDTDTQYF,TGCAGTGCTAGTAATCCGGACACAGATACGCAGTATTTT
-,TRBV30,TRBD1,TRBJ2-7,17,CAWESLEPGQGAGEQYF,TGTGCCTGGGAGTCATTAGAGCCGGGACAGGGGGCCGGCGAGCAGTACTTC
-,TRBV30,TRBD2,TRBJ2-7,14,CAWMASGRTYEQYF,TGTGCCTGGATGGCTAGCGGGAGAACCTACGAGCAGTACTTC
medium-sized,TRBV5-1,TRBD1,TRBJ1-5,15,CASSLGTGVNQPQHF,TGCGCCAGCAGCTTGGGGACAGGGGTAAATCAGCCCCAGCATTTT
-,TRBV28,-,TRBJ2-7,16,CASSSSWGTYGYEQYF,TGTGCCAGCAGTTCCTCCTGGGGGACTTACGGCTACGAGCAATACTTC
many,TRBV4-1,TRBD2,TRBJ2-3,20,CASSQVRAGTSGRAPDTQYF,TGCGCCAGCAGCCAAGTTCGGGCGGGGACTAGCGGGAGGGCCCCCGATACGCAGTATTTT
many,TRBV20-1,TRBD1,TRBJ2-3,14,CSAPQGVWTDTQYF,TGCAGTGCTCCTCAGGGGGTGTGGACAGATACGCAGTATTTT
many,TRBV5-1,TRBD2,TRBJ2-7,17,CASSLVGAGGLYYEQYF,TGCGCCAGCAGCTTGGTAGGAGCGGGAGGGCTTTACTACGAGCAGTACTTC
many,TRBV5-4,-,TRBJ2-1,15,CASSLDLAGINEQFF,TGTGCCAGCAGCTTGGATTTGGCAGGCATCAATGAGCAGTTCTTC
-,TRBV7-2,-,TRBJ2-7,12,CASSPGHGDQYF,TGTGCCAGCAGCCCAGGACATGGAGATCAGTACTTC
-,TRBV18,-,TRBJ2-2,16,CASSPTGNPNTGELFF,TGTGCCAGCTCACCGACAGGAAATCCGAACACCGGGGAGCTGTTTTTT
medium-sized,TRBV7-2,-,TRBJ1-2,13,CASSLLSVYGYTF,TGTGCCAGCAGCTTATTGTCGGTCTATGGCTACACCTTC
-,TRBV6-1,TRBD1,TRBJ2-7,15,CASNEGAGKTYEQYF,TGTGCCAGCAACGAGGGGGCAGGCAAAACCTACGAGCAGTACTTC
few,TRBV20-1,-,TRBJ2-3,15,CSARDEAKITDTQYF,TGCAGTGCTAGAGATGAGGCGAAAATTACAGATACGCAGTATTTT
once,TRBV5-1,-,TRBJ2-7,14,CASSSSTGSYEQYF,TGCGCCAGCAGCTCAAGCACAGGGTCCTACGAGCAGTACTTC
many,TRBV20-1,-,TRBJ2-5,15,CSARRPGRLGETQYF,TGCAGTGCTAGAAGACCGGGACGATTGGGAGAGACCCAGTACTTC
-,TRBV9,TRBD1,TRBJ2-3,16,CASSGASGQVTDTQYF,TGTGCCAGCAGCGGCGCCTCCGGACAGGTCACAGATACGCAGTATTTT
-,TRBV12-3/TRBV12-4,-,TRBJ2-7,13,CASSLGQFYEQYF,TGTGCCAGCAGTTTAGGGCAGTTCTACGAGCAGTACTTC
medium-sized,TRBV27,-,TRBJ1-5,15,CASSLIGFGNQPQHF,TGTGCCAGCAGTTTAATAGGGTTTGGCAATCAGCCCCAGCATTTT
few,TRBV30,-,TRBJ1-2,14,CAWSNDVRGYGYTF,TGTGCCTGGAGTAACGACGTTCGAGGCTATGGCTACACCTTC
medium-sized,TRBV28,-,TRBJ2-7,15,CASKLLPESTYEQYF,TGTGCCAGCAAATTGCTTCCAGAGAGTACCTACGAGCAGTACTTC
many,TRBV11-2,-,TRBJ2-3,15,CASSLDGAVTDTQYF,TGTGCCAGCAGCTTAGATGGTGCGGTCACAGATACGCAGTATTTT
many,TRBV20-1,-,TRBJ2-7,12,CSASPQGYEQYF,TGCAGTGCTAGTCCCCAGGGCTACGAGCAGTACTTC